This TCR beta chain was recorded in a study of beta chain features in type 1 diabetes. Notes on the study in general: Diminished insertions and augmented deletions at VDJ junctions characterized type 1 diabetes patients.

A remark on this clone: Its cognate antigen is unknown.

Expressed TCRB transcripts were sequenced after all isolated RNA was converted to cDNA. TCRdb keeps only in-frame clones here, not all; method: immunoSEQ multiplex PCR. The sample has approximately 470,000 clones, approximately 28% seen once. By way of CD45RO/CCR7/CD25/CD127/CD95/CD27, the CD4+ regulatory, stem cell-like memory, central memory and naive cells were sorted. Between the trimmed V and J ends, which lost 0 bases and 5 bases, there was a span of 13 bases. Germline lookup yields CDR1 MNHEY and CDR2 SVGAGI. This CDR3 is built from 16 residues. Sequenced material: naive CD4+ T cells from blood. This TCR derives from a man in his late teens or twenties in good health. This chain connects TRBV6-5 to TRBJ2-2, with unresolved D. For the CDR3, the DNA is TGTGCCAGCAGTTACTCGGTTTCAGGACGTACCGGGGAGCTGTTTTTT. This gives the protein CASSYSVSGRTGELFF.